This passage covers 12 T cell receptor beta chains from one sample sequenced in a study of blood T cell repertoires in COVID-19. Assay: immunoSEQ multiplex PCR; the TCRdb copy retains only in-frame clones and omits some. The data show over 90,000 clones, roughly 81% seen once. Sequenced input: peripheral blood. The receptors originated from a man aged 80 or over with COVID-19, enrolled during active disease.

V is TRBV6-2 or TRBV6-3 and J is TRBJ2-1; 7 bases fit TRBD2. CDR3 length equals 16 residues. With V trimmed by 6 bases and J by 3 bases, 11 bases remained unmatched. Germline V gene data show CDR1 as MNHEY and CDR2 as SVGEGT. Here the CDR3 DNA reads TGTGCCAGCAGCCTACCCCCACCGGGGGGCTACAATGAGCAGTTCTTC. The encoded protein is CASSLPPPGGYNEQFF.

The chain couples TRBV19 to TRBJ1-5; 8 nucleotides align to TRBD1. This CDR3 has 15 residues. The V segment lost 5 bases and the J segment 4 bases; nucleotides outside the gene matches: 7. Germline V gene lookup returns CDR1 LNHDA and CDR2 SQIVND (reference sequence). CDR3 region: CASSPGQGPNQPQHF. CDR3 bases: TGTGCCAGTAGTCCAGGACAGGGACCGAATCAGCCCCAGCATTTT.

This sequence joins TRBV5-4 and TRBJ2-3; possible D gene TRBD1, 5 bases. Germline V gives CDR1 SGHNT, CDR2 YYREEE (reference sequence). The ends were cut back, 0 bases at V and 0 bases at J, with 5 bases in the middle. This CDR3 region has 14 residues. In DNA, the CDR3 is TGTGCCAGCAGCTTGGGACAGAGCACAGATACGCAGTATTTT. Its protein product is CASSLGQSTDTQYF.

This chain links TRBV30 with TRBJ2-3, with D tentatively TRBD1 (6 bases). Germline V CDR1 and CDR2: GTSNPN, SVGIG (reference sequence). Trimming removed 2 bases at V and 2 bases at J, with 20 bases between. This CDR3 region has 17 residues. CDR3 nucleotide sequence: TGTGCCTGGAGTCTCTCCAGGGGAATAGGGTACACAGATACGCAGTATTTT. Residues: CAWSLSRGIGYTDTQYF.

The chain recombines TRBV25-1 with TRBJ2-5, with 7 nucleotides matching TRBD2. Germline CDR1 reads MGHDK; CDR2 reads SYGVNS. The trim removed 1 base at V and 5 bases at J, leaving 1 base unmatched. The CDR3 totals 13 residues. The CDR3 nucleotides are TGTGCCAGCAGTGAATCCGGGGGGGAGACCCAGTACTTC. Translation gives CASSESGGETQYF.

This chain connects TRBV6-2 or TRBV6-3 to TRBJ1-1, with D tentatively TRBD1 (6 bases). Germline V gene lookup returns CDR1 MNHEY and CDR2 SVGEGT. The length of the CDR3 is 18 residues. With 5 bases removed from V and 4 bases from J, the gap between germline ends came to 26 bases. Here the CDR3 DNA reads TGTGCCAGCAGTCCCCTCATGGGGGGGCCCCAAGGGATCACTGAAGCTTTCTTT. Its protein is CASSPLMGGPQGITEAFF.

The chain combines TRBV4-1 with TRBJ2-5, with 8 bases matching TRBD2. V shed 2 bases, J shed 5 bases, and the junction held 16 bases outside the gene matches. The CDR3 consists of 18 residues. The germline CDR1 and CDR2 sequences are MGHRA and YSYEKL. The CDR3 DNA reads TGCGCCAGCAGCCAATCAAAGGGTAGCGGGGTAGTTCTGGAGACCCAGTACTTC. Residues: CASSQSKGSGVVLETQYF.

The chain uses TRBV2 and TRBJ1-2; a possible D gene is TRBD1 (5 bases). V dropped 4 bases and J dropped 2 bases, with 8 bases sitting between them. Germline V CDR1 and CDR2: SNHLY, FYNNEI. CDR3 length: 13 amino acids. The CDR3, as DNA: TGTGCCAGCAGTGTTCCAGGGAACTATGGCTACACCTTC. Amino acids: CASSVPGNYGYTF.

The V and J genes are TRBV6-6 and TRBJ2-1; 11 bases line up with TRBD2. Germline CDR1 and CDR2: MNHNY and SVGAGI (reference sequence). With 6 bases clipped from V and 5 bases from J, the junction kept 6 bases outside the gene matches. The CDR3 covers 15 residues. The CDR3 DNA reads TGTGCCAGCAGCTACCCTAGCGGGAGGAACAATGAGCAGTTCTTC. Residues: CASSYPSGRNNEQFF.

The V gene is TRBV11-2, the J gene TRBJ2-2; TRBD1 aligns across 8 bases. The germline CDR1 and CDR2 sequences are SGHAT and FQNNGV. V lost 7 bases and J lost 3; bases outside the gene matches: 7. This CDR3 is built from 15 residues. As DNA, the CDR3 is TGTGCCAGCACCCCCCAGGGGGCACACACCGGGGAGCTGTTTTTT. This codes for CASTPQGAHTGELFF. Full variable domain (outside the CDR3, taken from reference TRBV11-2 and TRBJ2-2): EAGVAQSPRYKIIEKRQSVAFWCNPISGHATLYWYQQILGQGPKLLIQFQNNGVVDDSQLPKDRFSAERLKGVDSTLKIQPAKLEDSAVYLCASTPQGAHTGELFFGEGSRLTVL.

The CDR3 DNA sequence: TGTGCCAGCAGTTTGACTAGCGGATTTTACAATGAGCAGTTCTTC. Amino acid sequence: CASSLTSGFYNEQFF. This chain links TRBV27 with TRBJ2-1; 9 bases are a match to TRBD2. Unmatched junction bases numbered 4, after V lost 3 bases and J lost 4 bases. Germline V CDR1 and CDR2: MNHEY, SMNVEV (reference sequence). This CDR3 has 15 residues.

The gene calls are TRBV2 and TRBJ2-3; D remains unclear. CDR3 length: 11 amino acids. Trimming cost V 7 bases and J 1 base, with 3 bases left between them. Germline V gene lookup returns CDR1 SNHLY and CDR2 FYNNEI. CDR3 amino acids: CASTGTDTQYF. CDR3 sequence (DNA): TGTGCCAGCACTGGCACAGATACGCAGTATTTT. The entire variable domain, with the rest obtained from reference TRBV2 and TRBJ2-3, is as follows: EPEVTQTPSHQVTQMGQEVILRCVPISNHLYFYWYRQILGQKVEFLVSFYNNEISEKSEIFDDQFSVERPDGSNFTLKIRSTKLEDSAMYFCASTGTDTQYFGPGTRLTVL.